This passage covers 15 T cell receptor beta chains from one sample sequenced in a study of control samples from healthy donors and cancer patients. Here immunoSEQ multiplex PCR was the method, and the copy in TCRdb shows in-frame clones only, minus some. The sample contains around 42,000 clones, roughly 94% of which appear only once. The sample taken for sequencing was blood. The receptors stem from a man aged 55 to 70 in good health.

This clone has only one observation. The chain is built from TRBV18 and TRBJ1-1; tentatively, D is TRBD1 (6 bases). Germline V CDR1 and CDR2: KGHSH, LQKENI. Trimming cost V 3 bases and J 3 bases, with 11 bases left between them. The CDR3 extends over 14 amino acids. The CDR3 is CASSPTGSHTEAFF. CDR3 DNA sequence: TGTGCCAGCTCACCTACAGGGTCTCACACTGAAGCTTTCTTT.

The rearrangement links TRBV27 to TRBJ1-6; TRBD1 matches 9 bases. The germline V gene has CDR1 MNHEY and CDR2 SMNVEV (reference sequence). The V gene end was trimmed by 7 bases and the J gene end by 10 bases; junction bases not matched to a gene: 8. This CDR3 has 14 residues. The CDR3 nucleotides read TGTGCCAGCACTTACGGGACAGGGAAATCACCCCTCCACTTT. Its translation: CASTYGTGKSPLHF.

This sequence joins TRBV24-1 and TRBJ2-1, with 8 bases lining up with TRBD2. Trimming cost V 3 bases and J 2 bases; bases outside gene matches: 8. This CDR3 has 17 residues. Germline CDR1 and CDR2: KGHDR and SFDVKD. This chain's CDR3 is CATSDPMSGRAYNEQFF. CDR3 bases: TGTGCCACCAGTGATCCCATGAGCGGGAGAGCCTACAATGAGCAGTTCTTC.

This clone turned up a few times. The chain links TRBV27 to TRBJ1-6; possible D gene TRBD1, 5 bases. The CDR3 sequence is 15 residues long. Trimming removed 7 bases at V and 8 bases at J, with 18 bases between. From germline, CDR1 is MNHEY and CDR2 SMNVEV (reference sequence). The CDR3: CASTGTSGWDSPLHF. DNA of the CDR3: TGTGCCAGCACGGGGACCTCGGGCTGGGATTCACCCCTCCACTTT.

The V call is TRBV12-3 or TRBV12-4, the J call TRBJ1-1; D is undetermined. The CDR3 spans 13 residues. The V and J ends lost 3 bases and 5 bases respectively, with 10 bases between them. CDR3 protein: CASSFRGGTEAFF. The DNA of the CDR3 is TGTGCCAGCAGTTTTAGAGGAGGGACTGAAGCTTTCTTT.

This clone was observed once. The chain links TRBV28 to TRBJ1-6; 7 nucleotides align to TRBD1. The germline V gene has CDR1 MDHEN and CDR2 SYDVKM. Germline trimming cut 4 bases from V and 5 bases from J; bases unmatched to any gene: 11. This CDR3 is built from 17 residues. The CDR3 is CASSSIIRDSDNSPLHF. Here the CDR3 DNA reads TGTGCCAGCAGTTCCATCATCCGGGACAGCGATAATTCACCCCTCCACTTT.

The chain links TRBV18 to TRBJ1-2; a weak D match, TRBD1 (6 bases). Trimming took 5 bases from V and 3 from J, leaving 13 bases between them. This CDR3 is built from 14 residues. Germline values: CDR1 KGHSH, CDR2 LQKENI. The CDR3 sequence: CASSTSDRYYGYTF. In DNA, the CDR3 is TGTGCCAGCTCAACTTCAGACAGGTACTATGGCTACACCTTC. Together with reference TRBV18 and TRBJ1-2, the CDR3 gives the full variable domain: NAGVMQNPRHLVRRRGQEARLRCSPMKGHSHVYWYRQLPEEGLKFMVYLQKENIIDESGMPKERFSAEFPKEGPSILRIQQVVRGDSAAYFCASSTSDRYYGYTFGSGTRLTVV.

The CDR3 region has the DNA TGTGCCAGCAGCCAAGGGCAGGGGAATGAAAAACTGTTTTTT. Its protein product is CASSQGQGNEKLFF. The chain uses TRBV3-1 (or the pseudogene TRBV3-2) and TRBJ1-4; weak D call: TRBD1 (6 bases). The germline CDR1 and CDR2 sequences are LGHDT and YNNKEL (reference sequence). The CDR3 is made up of 14 amino acids. V was clipped by 1 base and J by 5 bases, with 8 bases between them.

The V call is TRBV21-1, the J call TRBJ2-3; the table assigns TRBD2, which was not confirmed against the DNA. TRBV21-1 is an annotated pseudogene. CDR3 length equals 17 residues. The CDR3 region is CASSNLGTSGYTDTQYF. In nucleotides, the CDR3 is TGTGCCAGCAGCAATCTAGGGACTAGCGGATACACAGATACGCAGTATTTT.

This sequence joins TRBV4-1 and TRBJ2-1, with TRBD2 matching 16 bases. Germline CDR1 and CDR2: MGHRA and YSYEKL. J was trimmed by 0 bases and V by 2 bases; bases with no gene match: 7. The CDR3 spans 20 residues. The CDR3: CASSQPLGLAGGSSYNEQFF. The DNA of the CDR3 is TGCGCCAGCAGCCAACCTCTGGGACTAGCGGGAGGGAGCTCCTACAATGAGCAGTTCTTC.

The chain employs TRBV3-1 (or the pseudogene TRBV3-2) and TRBJ2-7, with 7 bases identical to TRBD2. Germline V gene sequence: CDR1 LGHDT, CDR2 YNNKEL (reference sequence). The CDR3 runs 15 residues. After removal of 4 bases from V and 0 bases from J, the junction contained 6 bases not matched to a gene. The CDR3 coding sequence is TGTGCCAGCAGCCCCGCTCGGGGGGACTCCTACGAGCAGTACTTC. The encoded protein is CASSPARGDSYEQYF.

V usage is TRBV27 and J usage is TRBJ1-2; 9 nucleotides line up with TRBD1. Germline V gives CDR1 MNHEY, CDR2 SMNVEV (reference sequence). The CDR3 extends over 13 amino acids. After removal of 5 bases from V and 14 bases from J, the junction contained 12 bases not matched to a gene. The CDR3 spells CASSSGYRDRVTF. The CDR3 DNA reads TGTGCCAGCAGTAGTGGGTACCGGGACAGGGTAACCTTC.

The chain combines TRBV24-1 with TRBJ1-2; D possibly corresponds to TRBD1 (6 bases). Germline CDR1 and CDR2: KGHDR and SFDVKD. The CDR3 spans 13 residues. Between the trimmed V and J ends, which lost 5 bases and 4 bases, there was a span of 10 bases. In nucleotides, the CDR3 is TGTGCCACCAGTGTGGGGGCAGCCTATGGCTACACCTTC. Its translation: CATSVGAAYGYTF.

J is TRBJ2-7 and V is TRBV24-1; tentatively, D is TRBD1 (7 bases). Between the trimmed V and J ends, which lost 7 bases and 6 bases, there was a span of 15 bases. This CDR3 region has 13 residues. In germline, CDR1 is KGHDR, CDR2 SFDVKD. CDR3 in amino acids: CATRAGGRTEQYF. The CDR3 bases are TGTGCCACCAGGGCAGGGGGGAGGACCGAGCAGTACTTC.

The chain is built from TRBV28 and TRBJ2-4; TRBD2 is a possible D gene (5 bases). The CDR3 extends over 12 amino acids. Germline V lookup: CDR1 MDHEN, CDR2 SYDVKM. Trimming stripped 8 bases from V and 3 bases from J, with 8 bases between. CDR3 sequence (DNA): TGTGCCAGCCCGGGGAGCAAAAACATTCAGTACTTC. Protein product: CASPGSKNIQYF.